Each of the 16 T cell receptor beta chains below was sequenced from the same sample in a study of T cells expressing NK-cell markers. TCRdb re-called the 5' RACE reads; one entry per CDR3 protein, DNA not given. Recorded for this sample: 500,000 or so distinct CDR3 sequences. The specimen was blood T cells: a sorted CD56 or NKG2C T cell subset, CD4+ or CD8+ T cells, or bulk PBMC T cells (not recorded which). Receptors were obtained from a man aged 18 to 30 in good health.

The CDR3: CASSLGLAVETQYF. The chain joins TRBV27 to TRBJ2-5; as DNA is missing, the TRBD2 call by TCRdb cannot be tested. Germline-derived CDR1 and CDR2 are MNHEY and SMNVEV (reference sequence). This CDR3 is 14 amino acids long.

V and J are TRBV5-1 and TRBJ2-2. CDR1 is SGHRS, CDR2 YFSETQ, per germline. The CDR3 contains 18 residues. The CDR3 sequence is CASSLEDDPTLRTGELFF.

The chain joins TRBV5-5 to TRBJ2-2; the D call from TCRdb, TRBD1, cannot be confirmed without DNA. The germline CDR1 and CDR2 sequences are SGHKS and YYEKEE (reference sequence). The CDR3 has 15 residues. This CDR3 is CASSFIGRQSGELFF.

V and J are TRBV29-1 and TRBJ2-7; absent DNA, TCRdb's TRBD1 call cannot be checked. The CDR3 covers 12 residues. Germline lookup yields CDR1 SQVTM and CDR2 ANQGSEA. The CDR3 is CSVATGTGEQYF.

The CDR3 sequence: CASSQTKAEQFF. The chain recombines TRBV4-2 with TRBJ2-1. The CDR3 runs to 12 residues. Looked up from germline, CDR1 is LGHNA and CDR2 is YNFKEQ.

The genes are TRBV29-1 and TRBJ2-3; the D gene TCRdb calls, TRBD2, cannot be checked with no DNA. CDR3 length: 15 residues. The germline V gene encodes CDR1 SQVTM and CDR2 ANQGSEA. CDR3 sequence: CSALVRATGEDTQYF.

CDR3 residues: CASSPLQGGRRVEQFF. The chain couples TRBV28 to TRBJ2-1; as DNA is missing, the TRBD1 call by TCRdb cannot be tested. This CDR3 has 16 amino acids. In germline, CDR1 is MDHEN, CDR2 SYDVKM.

CDR3: CATSSRLDRQETQYF. This chain connects TRBV15 to TRBJ2-5; there is no DNA to check the TCRdb D call of TRBD1. This CDR3 spans 15 amino acids. Germline CDR1 LNHNV, CDR2 YYDKDF (reference sequence).

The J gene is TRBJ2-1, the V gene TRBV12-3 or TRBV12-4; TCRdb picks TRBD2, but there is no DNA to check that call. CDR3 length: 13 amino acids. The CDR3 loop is CASSSGRSNEQFF.

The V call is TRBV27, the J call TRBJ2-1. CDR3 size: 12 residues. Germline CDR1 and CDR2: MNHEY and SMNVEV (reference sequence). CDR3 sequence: CARRPRWHEQFF.

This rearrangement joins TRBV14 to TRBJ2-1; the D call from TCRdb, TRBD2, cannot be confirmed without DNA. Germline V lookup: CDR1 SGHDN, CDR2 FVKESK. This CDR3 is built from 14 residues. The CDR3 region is CASSQDLAGVEQFF.

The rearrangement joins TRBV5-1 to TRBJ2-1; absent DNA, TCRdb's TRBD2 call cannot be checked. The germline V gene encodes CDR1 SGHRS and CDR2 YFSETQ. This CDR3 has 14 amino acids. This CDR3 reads CASSFSSGTHEQFF.

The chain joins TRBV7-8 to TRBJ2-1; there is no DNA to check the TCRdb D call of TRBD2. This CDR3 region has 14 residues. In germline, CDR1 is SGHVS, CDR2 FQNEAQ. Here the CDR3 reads CASSPPEGSREQFF.

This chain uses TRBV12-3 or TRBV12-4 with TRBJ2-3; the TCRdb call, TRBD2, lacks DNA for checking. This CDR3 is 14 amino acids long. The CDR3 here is CASLVGPIADTQYF.

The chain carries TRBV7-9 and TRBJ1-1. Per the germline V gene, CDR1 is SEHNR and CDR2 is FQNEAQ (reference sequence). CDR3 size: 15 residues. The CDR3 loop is CASSLPLGNAGEAFF.

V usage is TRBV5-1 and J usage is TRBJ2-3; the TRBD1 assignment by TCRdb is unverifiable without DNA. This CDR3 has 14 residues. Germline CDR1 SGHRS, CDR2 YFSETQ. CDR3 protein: CASSPAGTTDTQYF.